Below are 6 T cell receptor beta chains sequenced from a single sample in a study of cytomegalovirus exposure and HLA in healthy donors. PCR was performed using 60 Vbeta and 13 Jbeta primers. Data came from immunoSEQ multiplex PCR; TCRdb stores just in-frame clones and leaves some out. The sample has about 110,000 clones, around 60% seen once. Sequenced material: PBMCs. Receptors originate from a man aged 25 to 40 in good health and CMV-seropositive.

The chain couples TRBV21-1 to TRBJ2-5; no check of the table's D call, TRBD2, against the DNA was made. TRBV21-1 is reported as a pseudogene. The CDR3 length is 13 residues. CDR3 protein: CASSSRRGSTQYF. Written as DNA, the CDR3 is TGTGCCAGCAGCAGCCGTAGAGGGAGTACCCAGTACTTC.

This clone was detected only a few times. This chain's CDR3 is CASSYPRDSLTYEQYF. DNA of the CDR3: TGTGCCAGCAGTTACCCTAGGGACAGCCTTACCTACGAGCAGTACTTC. The chain employs TRBV6-6 and TRBJ2-7, with 7 bases identical to TRBD1. Germline trimming cut 2 bases from V and 2 bases from J; bases unmatched to any gene: 9. Germline V gene sequence: CDR1 MNHNY, CDR2 SVGAGI (reference sequence). The length of the CDR3 is 16 residues.

The rearrangement joins TRBV4-1 to TRBJ2-4, with a weak D call TRBD2 (5 bases). The CDR3 runs to 15 residues. Looked up from germline, CDR1 is MGHRA and CDR2 is YSYEKL. V was pared by 1 base and J by 9 bases, with 16 bases between. The CDR3 region has the DNA TGCGCCAGCAGCCAAGTGGTCGGAGGCGGAATCATTCAGTACTTC. It specifies CASSQVVGGGIIQYF.

The V call is TRBV11-3, the J call TRBJ2-2; D might be TRBD1 (6 bases). The CDR3 sequence is 16 residues long. Germline CDR1 is SGHNT and CDR2 is YENEEA. V gave up 5 bases and J gave up 5 bases, with 18 bases separating them. The CDR3 coding sequence is TGTGCCAGCAGCCCATCGATTGGGGGCTGGACCGGGGAGCTGTTTTTT. It is translated as CASSPSIGGWTGELFF.

The chain carries TRBV4-1 and TRBJ1-4; maybe TRBD1 (5 bases). The CDR3 sequence is 12 residues long. V was clipped by 5 bases and J by 8 bases, with 9 bases between them. Germline V gene data show CDR1 as MGHRA and CDR2 as YSYEKL. CDR3 coding DNA: TGCGCCAGCAGCGACAGAGGAGAAAAACTGTTTTTT. It yields the protein CASSDRGEKLFF.

The rearrangement links TRBV19 to TRBJ2-7, with 9 bases that match TRBD1. J gave up 6 bases and V 8 bases, and 5 bases lay outside the gene matches. Germline lookup yields CDR1 LNHDA and CDR2 SQIVND (reference sequence). This CDR3 comprises 12 residues. The CDR3 spells CASQQGAGEQYF. The CDR3 DNA reads as TGTGCCAGTCAACAGGGGGCGGGCGAGCAGTACTTC.